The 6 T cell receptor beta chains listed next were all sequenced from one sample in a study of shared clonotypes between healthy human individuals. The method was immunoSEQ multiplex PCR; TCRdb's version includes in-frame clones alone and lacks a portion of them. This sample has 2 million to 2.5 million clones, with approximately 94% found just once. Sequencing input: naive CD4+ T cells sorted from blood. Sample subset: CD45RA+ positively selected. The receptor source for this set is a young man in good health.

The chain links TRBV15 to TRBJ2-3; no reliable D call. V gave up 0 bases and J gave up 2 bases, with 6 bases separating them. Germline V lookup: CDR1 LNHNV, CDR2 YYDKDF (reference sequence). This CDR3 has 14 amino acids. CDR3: CATSRDRLTDTQYF. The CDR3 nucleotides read TGTGCCACCAGCAGAGACAGACTCACAGATACGCAGTATTTT.

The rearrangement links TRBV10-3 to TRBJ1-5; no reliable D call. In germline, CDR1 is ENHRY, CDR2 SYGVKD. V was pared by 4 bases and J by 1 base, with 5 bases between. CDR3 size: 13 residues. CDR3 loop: CAISAGSNQPQHF. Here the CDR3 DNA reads TGTGCCATCAGTGCGGGCAGCAATCAGCCCCAGCATTTT.

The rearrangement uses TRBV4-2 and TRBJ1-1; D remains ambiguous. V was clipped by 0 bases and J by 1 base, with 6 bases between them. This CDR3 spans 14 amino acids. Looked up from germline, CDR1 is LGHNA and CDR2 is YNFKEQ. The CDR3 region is CASSQEMPNTEAFF. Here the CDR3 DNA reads TGTGCCAGCAGCCAAGAGATGCCGAACACTGAAGCTTTCTTT.

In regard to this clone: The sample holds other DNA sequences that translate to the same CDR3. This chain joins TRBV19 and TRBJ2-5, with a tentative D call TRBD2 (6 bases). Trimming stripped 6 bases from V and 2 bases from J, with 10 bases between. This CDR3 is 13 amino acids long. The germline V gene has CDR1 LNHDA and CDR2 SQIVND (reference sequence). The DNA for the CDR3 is TGTGCCAGTAGGGGTAGCGGACAAGAGACCCAGTACTTC. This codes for CASRGSGQETQYF. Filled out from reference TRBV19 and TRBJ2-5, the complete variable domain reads DGGITQSPKYLFRKEGQNVTLSCEQNLNHDAMYWYRQDPGQGLRLIYYSQIVNDFQKGDIAEGYSVSREKKESFPLTVTSAQKNPTAFYLCASRGSGQETQYFGPGTRLLVL.

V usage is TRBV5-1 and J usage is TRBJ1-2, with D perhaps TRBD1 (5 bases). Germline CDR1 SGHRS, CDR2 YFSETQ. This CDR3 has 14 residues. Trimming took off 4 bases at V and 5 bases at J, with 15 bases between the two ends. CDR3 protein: CASSPGPEGYGYTF. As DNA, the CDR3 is TGCGCCAGCAGCCCGGGACCCGAGGGATATGGCTACACCTTC.

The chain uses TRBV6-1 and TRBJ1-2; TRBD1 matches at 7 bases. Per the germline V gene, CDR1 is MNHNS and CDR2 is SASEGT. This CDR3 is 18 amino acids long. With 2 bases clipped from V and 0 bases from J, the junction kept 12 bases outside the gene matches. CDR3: CASSEIFMSDRANYGYTF. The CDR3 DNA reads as TGTGCCAGCAGTGAAATATTTATGTCTGACAGGGCTAACTATGGCTACACCTTC.